This T cell receptor (beta chain) was sequenced for a study of response to subunit inactivated influenza vaccine. This clonotype was detected a few times. No antigen is known for it. Study-level results: The authors put forward the suggestion that each seasonal influenza vaccination may bring in only a limited number of new T cells.

There are 16 residues in the CDR3. The V end lost 5 bases, the J end lost 6 bases, and 22 bases lay between the germline ends. Germline V gene sequence: CDR1 MNHNS, CDR2 SASEGT. A single record per CDR3 protein comes from TCRdb applying MiXCR to the RT-PCR reads. The data contain 150,000 to 200,000 distinct CDR3 sequences, roughly 12% of them singletons. This same sample was also part of a study on T cells expressing NK-cell markers. That investigation notes: The authors generated TCR beta cDNA through 5'RACE template switching with UMIs. These clonotypes also led the CD3+CD56-NKG2C+ fraction in several donors.

Source: CD8+ T cells sorted from PBMCs, taken 11 to 12 days after vaccination. The receptor's source is a man aged 45-65 years who received an inactivated influenza vaccine. The chain combines TRBV6-1 with TRBJ1-1, with unresolved D. The CDR3 region is CASSPYLDGARAEAFF. The DNA of the CDR3 is TGTGCCAGCAGTCCGTATCTGGACGGAGCTAGGGCTGAAGCTTTCTTT.